This record covers a single T cell receptor beta chain. The antigen is not known. This record comes from a study of OX40 agonist ivuxolimab in advanced cancers. Overall study: Each patient was given ivuxolimab into a vein every 2 weeks, at 0.01 to 10 mg/kg. Earlier treatment with anti-PD-1, anti-PD-L1 or anti-CTLA-4 was permitted, and approximately 38% had received some. Study-wide findings and caveats: CD4+ and CD8+ T cells in blood underwent clonal expansion by week 6 at 0.1 to 3.0 mg/kg.

Sequencing was performed with immunoSEQ multiplex PCR; in TCRdb, only in-frame clones are kept and a portion is missing. The sample yields about 50,000 clones, approximately 84% seen once. This CDR3 has 15 amino acids. CDR1 is SGHRS and CDR2 is YFSETQ in the germline V gene. The V segment lost 3 bases and the J segment 3 bases; nucleotides outside the gene matches: 6. Specimen: CD4+ or CD8+ T cells sorted from blood, collected in a trial of the OX40 agonist ivuxolimab. The sequence came from an adult with an advanced solid tumor such as melanoma, head and neck, liver or kidney cancer. The V gene is TRBV5-1, the J gene TRBJ2-3, with 8 nucleotides matching TRBD2. The CDR3 loop reads CASSSDSGSTDTQYF. The CDR3 DNA follows: TGCGCCAGCAGCTCGGACAGCGGGAGTACAGATACGCAGTATTTT.